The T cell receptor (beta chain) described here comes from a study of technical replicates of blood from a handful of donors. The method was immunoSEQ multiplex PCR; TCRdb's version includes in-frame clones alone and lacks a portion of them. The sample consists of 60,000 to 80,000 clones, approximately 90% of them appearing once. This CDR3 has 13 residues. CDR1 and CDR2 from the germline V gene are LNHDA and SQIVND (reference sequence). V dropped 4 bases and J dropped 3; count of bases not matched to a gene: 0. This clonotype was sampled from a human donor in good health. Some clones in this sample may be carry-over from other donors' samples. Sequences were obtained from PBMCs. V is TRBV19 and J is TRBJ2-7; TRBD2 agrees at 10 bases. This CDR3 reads CASSTSGSYEQYF. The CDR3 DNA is TGTGCCAGTAGTACTAGCGGGAGCTACGAGCAGTACTTC.